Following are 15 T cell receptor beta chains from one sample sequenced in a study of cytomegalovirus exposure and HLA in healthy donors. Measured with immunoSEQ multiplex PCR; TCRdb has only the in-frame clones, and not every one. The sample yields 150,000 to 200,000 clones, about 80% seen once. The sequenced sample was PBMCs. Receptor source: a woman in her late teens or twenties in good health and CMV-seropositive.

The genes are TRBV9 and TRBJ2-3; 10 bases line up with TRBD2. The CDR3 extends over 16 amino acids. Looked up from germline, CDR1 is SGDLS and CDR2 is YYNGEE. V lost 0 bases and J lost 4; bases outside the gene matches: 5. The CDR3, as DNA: TGTGCCAGCAGCGTAGCTCAGCGGGGGGGGGCAGATACGCAGTATTTT. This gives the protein CASSVAQRGGADTQYF.

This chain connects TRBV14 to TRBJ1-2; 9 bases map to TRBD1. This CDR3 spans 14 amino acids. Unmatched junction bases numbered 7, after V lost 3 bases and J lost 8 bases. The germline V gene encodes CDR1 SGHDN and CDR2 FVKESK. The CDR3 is CASSHIGTGNGYTF. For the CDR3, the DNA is TGTGCCAGCAGCCATATCGGGACAGGGAACGGCTACACCTTC.

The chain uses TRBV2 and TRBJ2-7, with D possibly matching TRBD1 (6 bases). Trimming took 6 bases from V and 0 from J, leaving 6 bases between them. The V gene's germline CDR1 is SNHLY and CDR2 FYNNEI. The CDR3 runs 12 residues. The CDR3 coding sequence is TGTGCCAGCAGGGACAGCTCCTACGAGCAGTACTTC. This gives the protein CASRDSSYEQYF.

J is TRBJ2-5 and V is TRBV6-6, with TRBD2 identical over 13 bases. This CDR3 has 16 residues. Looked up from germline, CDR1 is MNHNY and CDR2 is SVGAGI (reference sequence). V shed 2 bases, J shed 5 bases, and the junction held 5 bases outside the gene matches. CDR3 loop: CASSYRLAGGGETQYF. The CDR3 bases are TGTGCCAGCAGTTACAGACTAGCGGGGGGTGGGGAGACCCAGTACTTC.

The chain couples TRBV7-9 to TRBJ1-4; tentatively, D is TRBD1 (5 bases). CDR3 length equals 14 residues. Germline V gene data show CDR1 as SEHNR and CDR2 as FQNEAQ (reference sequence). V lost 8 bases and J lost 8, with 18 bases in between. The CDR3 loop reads CASASRGGEEKLFF. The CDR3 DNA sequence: TGTGCCAGCGCATCCCGGGGGGGAGAAGAAAAACTGTTTTTT.

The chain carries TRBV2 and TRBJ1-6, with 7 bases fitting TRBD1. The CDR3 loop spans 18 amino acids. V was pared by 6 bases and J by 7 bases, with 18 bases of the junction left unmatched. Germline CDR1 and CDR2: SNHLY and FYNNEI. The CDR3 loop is CASRYGTEISLTNSPLHF. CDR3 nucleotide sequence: TGTGCCAGCAGATACGGGACAGAAATATCCTTGACAAATTCACCCCTCCACTTT. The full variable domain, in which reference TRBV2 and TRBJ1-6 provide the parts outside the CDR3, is EPEVTQTPSHQVTQMGQEVILRCVPISNHLYFYWYRQILGQKVEFLVSFYNNEISEKSEIFDDQFSVERPDGSNFTLKIRSTKLEDSAMYFCASRYGTEISLTNSPLHFGNGTRLTVT.

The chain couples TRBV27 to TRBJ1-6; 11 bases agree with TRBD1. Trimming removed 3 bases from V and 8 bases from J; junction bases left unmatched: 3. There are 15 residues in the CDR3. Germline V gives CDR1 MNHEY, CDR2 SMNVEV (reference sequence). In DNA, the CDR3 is TGTGCCAGCAGTTTCCGGGACAGGGGGTATTCACCCCTCCACTTT. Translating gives CASSFRDRGYSPLHF.

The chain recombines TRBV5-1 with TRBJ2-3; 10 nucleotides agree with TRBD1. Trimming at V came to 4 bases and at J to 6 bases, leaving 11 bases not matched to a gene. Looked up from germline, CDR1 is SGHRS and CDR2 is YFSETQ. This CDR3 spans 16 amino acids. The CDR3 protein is CASSPPGQGTGDTQYF. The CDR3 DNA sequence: TGCGCCAGCAGCCCCCCGGGACAGGGGACGGGGGATACGCAGTATTTT.

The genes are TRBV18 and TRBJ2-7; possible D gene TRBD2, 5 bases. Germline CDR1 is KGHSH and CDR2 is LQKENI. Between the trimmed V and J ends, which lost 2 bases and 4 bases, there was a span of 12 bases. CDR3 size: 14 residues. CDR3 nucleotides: TGTGCCAGCTCACCAGTCGGGGAAGTTTACGAGCAGTACTTC. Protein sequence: CASSPVGEVYEQYF. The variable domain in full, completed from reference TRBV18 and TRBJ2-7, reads NAGVMQNPRHLVRRRGQEARLRCSPMKGHSHVYWYRQLPEEGLKFMVYLQKENIIDESGMPKERFSAEFPKEGPSILRIQQVVRGDSAAYFCASSPVGEVYEQYFGPGTRLTVT.

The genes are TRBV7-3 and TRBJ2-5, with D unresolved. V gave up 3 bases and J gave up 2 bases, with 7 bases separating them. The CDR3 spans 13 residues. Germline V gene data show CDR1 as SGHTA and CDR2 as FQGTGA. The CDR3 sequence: CASSLSVQETQYF. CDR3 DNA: TGTGCCAGCAGCTTGTCAGTACAAGAGACCCAGTACTTC.

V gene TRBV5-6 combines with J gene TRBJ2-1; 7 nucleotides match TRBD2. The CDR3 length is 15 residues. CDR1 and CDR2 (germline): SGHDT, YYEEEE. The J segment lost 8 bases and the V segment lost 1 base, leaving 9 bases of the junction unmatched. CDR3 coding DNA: TGTGCCAGCAGCTTGAGGCTAGCGGTGAGGGATGAGCAGTTCTTC. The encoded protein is CASSLRLAVRDEQFF.

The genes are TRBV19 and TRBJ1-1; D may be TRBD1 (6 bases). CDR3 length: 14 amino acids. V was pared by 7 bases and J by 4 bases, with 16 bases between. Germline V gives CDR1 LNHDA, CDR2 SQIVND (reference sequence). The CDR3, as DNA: TGTGCCAGTATAGCAACGATCAGGGGCACTGAAGCTTTCTTT. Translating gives CASIATIRGTEAFF.

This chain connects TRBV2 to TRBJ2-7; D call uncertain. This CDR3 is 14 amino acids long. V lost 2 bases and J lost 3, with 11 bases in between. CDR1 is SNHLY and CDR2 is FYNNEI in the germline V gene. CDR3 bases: TGTGCCAGCAGTGAACGGGTCCCGAACTACGAGCAGTACTTC. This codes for CASSERVPNYEQYF.

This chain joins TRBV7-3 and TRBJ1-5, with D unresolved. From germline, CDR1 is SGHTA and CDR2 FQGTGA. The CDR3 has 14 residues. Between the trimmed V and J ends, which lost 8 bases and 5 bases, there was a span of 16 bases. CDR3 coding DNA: TGTGCCAGCTGGCGTCGGGGAGAGGATCAGCCCCAGCATTTT. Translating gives CASWRRGEDQPQHF.

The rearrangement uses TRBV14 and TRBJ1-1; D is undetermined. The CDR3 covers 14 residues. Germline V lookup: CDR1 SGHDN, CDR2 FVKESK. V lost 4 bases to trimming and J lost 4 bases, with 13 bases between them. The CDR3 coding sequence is TGTGCCAGCAGCCCCTACGGGTTAGGCACTGAAGCTTTCTTT. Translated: CASSPYGLGTEAFF.